Below are 11 T cell receptor beta chains sequenced from a single sample in a study of OX40 agonist ivuxolimab in advanced cancers. Clones were read by immunoSEQ multiplex PCR, and TCRdb kept only the in-frame ones, dropping some. The table shows some 100,000 clones, with roughly 89% occurring only once. The source was CD4+ or CD8+ T cells sorted from blood, collected in a trial of the OX40 agonist ivuxolimab. These receptor sequences come from an adult with an advanced solid tumor such as melanoma, head and neck, liver or kidney cancer.

The gene calls are TRBV11-2 and TRBJ2-7, with 10 nucleotides matching TRBD2. The CDR3 loop spans 14 amino acids. Germline V CDR1 and CDR2: SGHAT, FQNNGV. The trim removed 1 base at V and 7 bases at J, leaving 4 bases unmatched. The CDR3 DNA reads as TGTGCCAGCAGCTTAGTAGCGGGAGGAAGGGAGCAGTACTTC. Protein: CASSLVAGGREQYF.

This chain uses TRBV19 with TRBJ1-1; TRBD1 matches 7 bases. CDR1 and CDR2 (germline): LNHDA, SQIVND (reference sequence). This CDR3 is built from 13 residues. Trimming at V came to 5 bases and at J to 8 bases, leaving 8 bases not matched to a gene. Here the CDR3 reads CASSPTGYSEAFF. DNA for the CDR3: TGTGCCAGTAGTCCGACAGGGTATTCGGAAGCTTTCTTT.

The chain carries TRBV30 and TRBJ1-5; a weak D match, TRBD1 (6 bases). The CDR3 totals 17 residues. Germline V gives CDR1 GTSNPN, CDR2 SVGIG (reference sequence). Between the trimmed V and J ends, which lost 3 bases and 5 bases, there was a span of 23 bases. The CDR3 region has the DNA TGTGCCTGGAGCCCTAAGTATCCGGGGGCTAGTTATCAGCCCCAGCATTTT. Its protein product is CAWSPKYPGASYQPQHF. Full variable domain (rest looked up from reference TRBV30 and TRBJ1-5): SQTIHQWPATLVQPVGSPLSLECTVEGTSNPNLYWYRQAAGRGLQLLFYSVGIGQISSEVPQNLSASRPQDRQFILSSKKLLLSDSGFYLCAWSPKYPGASYQPQHFGDGTRLSIL.

The V call is TRBV5-1, the J call TRBJ2-1, with D possibly TRBD1 on 6 matching bases. This CDR3 has 17 amino acids. V lost 4 bases, J lost 0 bases, and 17 bases lay in between. Germline CDR1 SGHRS, CDR2 YFSETQ. The CDR3 sequence: CASSQGWTESSYNEQFF. For the CDR3, the DNA is TGCGCCAGCAGCCAGGGATGGACAGAGAGCTCCTACAATGAGCAGTTCTTC.

The V call is TRBV11-1, the J call TRBJ2-1; D possibly uses TRBD1 or TRBD2 (5 bases each). CDR1 is SGHAT, CDR2 FQDESV, per germline (reference sequence). Between the trimmed V and J ends, which lost 3 bases and 2 bases, there was a span of 14 bases. The CDR3 spans 16 residues. The DNA of the CDR3 is TGTGCCAGCAGCTTTGACGGGTCGGGACCCTACAATGAGCAGTTCTTC. Translating gives CASSFDGSGPYNEQFF.

The V gene is TRBV23-1, the J gene TRBJ2-4, with unresolved D. TRBV23-1 has ORF status, its function being uncertain. V was clipped by 3 bases and J by 0 bases, with 6 bases between them. The CDR3 runs 14 residues. The CDR3 is CASSHLLAKNIQYF. The CDR3 DNA reads as TGCGCCAGCAGTCATCTACTAGCCAAAAACATTCAGTACTTC.

CDR3: CASSLVPTSLGTQYF. CDR3 coding DNA: TGTGCCAGCAGCTTAGTCCCCACATCTTTAGGGACCCAGTACTTC. This sequence joins TRBV7-2 and TRBJ2-5; D unclear. Germline assignment: CDR1 SGHTA and CDR2 FQGNSA. This CDR3 has 15 residues. V gave up 1 base and J gave up 7 bases, with 16 bases separating them. Based on the CDR3 plus reference TRBV7-2 and TRBJ2-5, the full variable domain is GAGVSQSPSNKVTEKGKDVELRCDPISGHTALYWYRQSLGQGLEFLIYFQGNSAPDKSGLPSDRFSAERTGGSVSTLTIQRTQQEDSAVYLCASSLVPTSLGTQYFGPGTRLLVL.

The V and J genes are TRBV11-3 and TRBJ2-5, with TRBD1 matching 8 bases. Germline trimming cut 1 base from V and 9 bases from J; bases unmatched to any gene: 13. CDR3 length equals 16 residues. Germline CDR1 and CDR2: SGHNT and YENEEA. The CDR3: CASSLVRLGQGSSQYF. CDR3 nucleotides: TGTGCCAGCAGCTTAGTTCGACTTGGACAGGGTAGTTCCCAGTACTTC.

Only a few counts were recorded for this clone. One end of the junction is discordant with germline, which a read error may explain. V and J are TRBV7-3 and TRBJ2-3, with D unclear. The CDR3 totals 13 residues. CDR1 is SGHTA, CDR2 FQGTGA, per germline. The CDR3 is CASSLRPTDGVDF. The CDR3 region has the DNA TGTGCCAGCAGCTTACGTCCAACCGACGGTGTGGATTTT.

V usage is TRBV7-6 and J usage is TRBJ1-1; TRBD1 agrees at 12 bases. This CDR3 is built from 17 residues. Losses at the gene ends were 3 bases for V and 5 bases for J; bases not matched to a gene: 10. CDR1 and CDR2 (germline): SGHVS, FNYEAQ. The CDR3 coding sequence is TGTGCCAGCAGCTTGGGCCGGGACAGGGGGCCGGGTACTGAAGCTTTCTTT. It yields the protein CASSLGRDRGPGTEAFF.

To note about this clone: Germline is not matched at one junction end, which may reflect a read error. This sequence joins TRBV28 and TRBJ1-5; 12 bases are a match to TRBD1. The length of the CDR3 is 16 residues. Germline assignment: CDR1 MDHEN and CDR2 SYDVKM. The CDR3 nucleotides are TGTGCCGGCAGTTTCTCGGGACAGGGGGCACGGCAGCCCCAGCATTTT. Residues: CAGSFSGQGARQPQHF.